One sample yielded the 27 T cell receptor beta chains listed below, sequenced in a study of radiotherapy plus CTLA-4 blockade in lung cancer. Produced via immunoSEQ multiplex PCR; TCRdb's table is partial and in-frame only. The sample has some 90,000 clones; over 80% are singletons. The sample was peripheral blood, taken from a patient treated with radiotherapy plus ipilimumab. The receptors stem from a human donor with non-small cell lung cancer who had stable disease on radiotherapy plus ipilimumab.

The J gene is TRBJ2-1, the V gene TRBV28, with TRBD1 identical over 8 bases. CDR3 length: 15 amino acids. The V gene's germline CDR1 is MDHEN and CDR2 SYDVKM. Trimming at V came to 4 bases and at J to 8 bases, leaving 10 bases not matched to a gene. CDR3 in DNA: TGTGCCAGCAGTTCCGGACAGGGTTCCCTCTATGAGCAGTTCTTC. It translates to CASSSGQGSLYEQFF.

The rearrangement links TRBV4-2 to TRBJ2-7; TRBD2 might be the D (6 bases). The ends were cut back, 0 bases at V and 1 base at J, with 16 bases in the middle. Looked up from germline, CDR1 is LGHNA and CDR2 is YNFKEQ. CDR3 size: 17 residues. The CDR3 coding sequence is TGTGCCAGCAGCCAAGATCTGATGCGGGATGTATCCTACGAGCAGTACTTC. Translation: CASSQDLMRDVSYEQYF.

V gene TRBV2 combines with J gene TRBJ1-5, with 10 bases fitting TRBD1. Trimming took 2 bases from V and 4 from J; bases not matched to a gene: 2. The CDR3 has 15 amino acids. Germline V CDR1 and CDR2: SNHLY, FYNNEI. The CDR3 coding sequence is TGTGCCAGCAGTGAAACGGGACAGGGGAATCAGCCCCAGCATTTT. It translates to CASSETGQGNQPQHF.

The genes are TRBV30 and TRBJ2-2; perhaps D is TRBD1 or TRBD2 (5 bases each). The CDR3 runs to 14 residues. V was pared by 6 bases and J by 4 bases, with 15 bases between. The germline CDR1 and CDR2 sequences are GTSNPN and SVGIG (reference sequence). This CDR3 reads CACSIWDGTGELFF. The CDR3 DNA is TGTGCCTGCTCTATATGGGACGGCACCGGGGAGCTGTTTTTT.

The chain has TRBV2 and TRBJ1-1; D perhaps matches TRBD1 (5 bases). Between the trimmed V and J ends, which lost 4 bases and 1 base, there was a span of 13 bases. The CDR3 spans 15 residues. Germline V gene sequence: CDR1 SNHLY, CDR2 FYNNEI. The CDR3 region is CASSVYQGSNTEAFF. Written as DNA, the CDR3 is TGTGCCAGCAGTGTATATCAGGGATCGAACACTGAAGCTTTCTTT. The full variable domain, rest sourced from reference TRBV2 and TRBJ1-1, is EPEVTQTPSHQVTQMGQEVILRCVPISNHLYFYWYRQILGQKVEFLVSFYNNEISEKSEIFDDQFSVERPDGSNFTLKIRSTKLEDSAMYFCASSVYQGSNTEAFFGQGTRLTVV.

This clone appeared a single time. The chain recombines TRBV6-4 with TRBJ2-1; perhaps TRBD1 as D (6 bases). The V and J ends lost 3 bases and 3 bases respectively, with 12 bases between them. The CDR3 loop spans 15 amino acids. Germline V CDR1 and CDR2: MRHNA, SNTAGT. CDR3: CASSESRGIYNEQFF. In DNA form, the CDR3 reads TGTGCCAGCAGTGAGAGTAGGGGGATCTACAATGAGCAGTTCTTC.

The rearrangement uses TRBV11-3 and TRBJ2-5, with D unresolved. V shed 5 bases and J shed 7 bases, with 8 bases lying between them. The CDR3 covers 11 residues. Germline V gene data show CDR1 as SGHNT and CDR2 as YENEEA. The CDR3 bases are TGTGCCAGCAGCCGGCTGGTGACCCAGTACTTC. Amino acids: CASSRLVTQYF.

The chain carries TRBV2 and TRBJ1-1, with TRBD1 matching 10 bases. The CDR3 has 16 residues. Germline lookup yields CDR1 SNHLY and CDR2 FYNNEI. Trimming at V came to 4 bases and at J to 4 bases, leaving 9 bases not matched to a gene. The CDR3 bases are TGTGCCAGCAGTGTTCTCCGACAGGGGGCGAGCACTGAAGCTTTCTTT. As protein: CASSVLRQGASTEAFF.

This chain joins TRBV6-6 and TRBJ1-2; D is possibly TRBD1 (6 bases). The CDR3 runs 13 residues. Trimming shortened V by 5 bases and J by 4 bases, and 11 bases separated the two germline ends. CDR1 is MNHNY and CDR2 is SVGAGI in the germline V gene (reference sequence). CDR3 region: CASSGTNAYGYTF. The CDR3 DNA reads as TGTGCCAGCAGTGGGACAAATGCCTATGGCTACACCTTC.

The gene calls are TRBV2 and TRBJ2-2, with 8 bases that match TRBD2. There are 14 residues in the CDR3. With V trimmed by 6 bases and J by 1 base, 1 base remained unmatched. The V gene's germline CDR1 is SNHLY and CDR2 FYNNEI. Here the CDR3 reads CASRSGRNTGELFF. The CDR3 bases are TGTGCCAGCAGGAGCGGGAGGAACACCGGGGAGCTGTTTTTT. Variable domain in full (rest from reference TRBV2 and TRBJ2-2): EPEVTQTPSHQVTQMGQEVILRCVPISNHLYFYWYRQILGQKVEFLVSFYNNEISEKSEIFDDQFSVERPDGSNFTLKIRSTKLEDSAMYFCASRSGRNTGELFFGEGSRLTVL.

The chain couples TRBV7-9 to TRBJ1-5; D remains unclear. Germline V gene sequence: CDR1 SEHNR, CDR2 FQNEAQ (reference sequence). The CDR3 loop spans 14 amino acids. V was shortened by 1 base and J by 7 bases, with 11 bases between the two germline ends. CDR3 nucleotides: TGTGCCAGCAGCTTAGAAACAGTCCGGCAGCCCCAGCATTTT. Translated, it gives CASSLETVRQPQHF.

As for this clone: The germline gene is not matched at one end of the junction; a read error may be the cause. The genes are TRBV7-7 and TRBJ2-2, with TRBD2 matching over 13 bases. The CDR3 sequence is 17 residues long. From germline, CDR1 is SSHAT and CDR2 FNYEAQ (reference sequence). The CDR3 here is CASSLGLAGRRTGELFF. The CDR3, as DNA: TGTGCTAGCAGCTTGGGACTAGCGGGAAGGCGGACCGGGGAGCTGTTTTTT.

The gene calls are TRBV29-1 and TRBJ2-6, with D possibly TRBD1 on 5 matching bases. Germline-derived CDR1 and CDR2 are SQVTM and ANQGSEA. This CDR3 is 16 amino acids long. V was pared by 2 bases and J by 0 bases, with 11 bases between. CDR3 sequence (DNA): TGCAGCGTTGAAACACAGGTCGGCTCTGGGGCCAACGTCCTGACTTTC. Its translation is CSVETQVGSGANVLTF.

This chain uses TRBV30 with TRBJ1-2; 11 bases agree with TRBD1. CDR1 is GTSNPN and CDR2 is SVGIG in the germline V gene (reference sequence). Trimming took 5 bases from V and 4 from J; bases not matched to a gene: 3. The CDR3 consists of 13 residues. CDR3 sequence reads: CAWGDRGFYGYTF. The CDR3 DNA is TGTGCCTGGGGGGACAGGGGGTTCTATGGCTACACCTTC.

This chain uses TRBV19 with TRBJ2-7; 8 bases match TRBD2. The V gene end was trimmed by 6 bases and the J gene end by 2 bases; junction bases not matched to a gene: 6. The CDR3 length is 14 residues. Per germline, CDR1 LNHDA and CDR2 SQIVND (reference sequence). Here the CDR3 reads CASRGTGGAYEQYF. The DNA for the CDR3 is TGTGCCAGTAGAGGGACCGGGGGGGCCTACGAGCAGTACTTC.

The V and J genes are TRBV7-9 and TRBJ2-1; 13 bases match TRBD2. Germline V gene sequence: CDR1 SEHNR, CDR2 FQNEAQ (reference sequence). CDR3 size: 15 residues. After removal of 5 bases from V and 8 bases from J, the junction contained 6 bases not matched to a gene. The CDR3 spells CASSPTSGRVDEQFF. The CDR3, as DNA: TGTGCCAGCAGCCCAACTAGCGGGAGGGTGGATGAGCAGTTCTTC. Combining the CDR3 with reference TRBV7-9 and TRBJ2-1 gives the whole variable domain DTGVSQNPRHKITKRGQNVTFRCDPISEHNRLYWYRQTLGQGPEFLTYFQNEAQLEKSRLLSDRFSAERPKGSFSTLEIQRTEQGDSAMYLCASSPTSGRVDEQFFGPGTRLTVL.

This clone was detected only once. The gene calls are TRBV2 and TRBJ2-7, with a possible D match to TRBD1 (5 bases). The CDR3 is 15 amino acids. Germline V CDR1 and CDR2: SNHLY, FYNNEI. V lost 1 base, J lost 4 bases, and 14 bases lay in between. This chain's CDR3 is CASSEGLDKWYEQYF. The CDR3 coding sequence is TGTGCCAGCAGTGAAGGCTTGGACAAGTGGTACGAGCAGTACTTC. The full variable domain, completed using reference TRBV2 and TRBJ2-7, is EPEVTQTPSHQVTQMGQEVILRCVPISNHLYFYWYRQILGQKVEFLVSFYNNEISEKSEIFDDQFSVERPDGSNFTLKIRSTKLEDSAMYFCASSEGLDKWYEQYFGPGTRLTVT.

This rearrangement joins TRBV29-1 to TRBJ2-1, with 9 positions matching TRBD2. V shed 4 bases, J shed 4 bases, and the junction held 5 bases outside the gene matches. Germline assignment: CDR1 SQVTM and CDR2 ANQGSEA. This CDR3 region has 14 residues. In DNA form, the CDR3 reads TGCAGCGTTGGTAGCGGGAGTAGTTACAATGAGCAGTTCTTC. The encoded protein is CSVGSGSSYNEQFF.

The J gene is TRBJ1-5, the V gene TRBV28, with TRBD1 identical over 8 bases. After removal of 1 base from V and 3 bases from J, the junction contained 8 bases not matched to a gene. CDR3 size: 17 residues. Germline CDR1 MDHEN, CDR2 SYDVKM. This chain's CDR3 is CASSLFTGQGANQPQHF. The CDR3 DNA reads TGTGCCAGCAGTTTATTCACAGGACAGGGCGCCAATCAGCCCCAGCATTTT.

The chain uses TRBV7-8 and TRBJ1-1; maybe TRBD1 (6 bases). The CDR3 is made up of 15 amino acids. The germline V gene has CDR1 SGHVS and CDR2 FQNEAQ. Trimming took 4 bases from V and 3 from J, leaving 15 bases between them. CDR3 sequence: CASSSRRAGDTEAFF. CDR3 bases: TGTGCCAGCAGCTCTAGGCGGGCAGGGGACACTGAAGCTTTCTTT.

V gene TRBV7-9 combines with J gene TRBJ2-2; weak D call: TRBD1 (6 bases). This CDR3 comprises 16 residues. Looked up from germline, CDR1 is SEHNR and CDR2 is FQNEAQ (reference sequence). V gave up 3 bases and J gave up 2 bases, with 13 bases separating them. CDR3: CASSFQGTPNTGELFF. The CDR3 nucleotides are TGTGCCAGCAGCTTTCAGGGGACCCCCAACACCGGGGAGCTGTTTTTT.

V usage is TRBV10-1 and J usage is TRBJ2-7; perhaps TRBD2 as D (6 bases). V gave up 8 bases and J gave up 5 bases, with 19 bases separating them. The V gene's germline CDR1 is WNHNN and CDR2 SYGVQD (reference sequence). This CDR3 contains 14 residues. The CDR3 DNA reads TGCGCCAGCCCTGAGGAAGAGGAGGGCCACGAGCAGTACTTC. Its protein product is CASPEEEEGHEQYF.

J is TRBJ2-1 and V is TRBV5-1, with 7 bases identical to TRBD2. Per germline, CDR1 SGHRS and CDR2 YFSETQ. The CDR3 sequence is 14 residues long. The V and J ends lost 0 bases and 6 bases, in that order; junction bases with no gene match: 3. CDR3 region: CASSLGGSVNEQFF. In DNA, the CDR3 is TGCGCCAGCAGCTTGGGCGGGAGCGTCAATGAGCAGTTCTTC.

The J gene is TRBJ2-7, the V gene TRBV10-1; 8 nucleotides line up with TRBD1. V was pared by 5 bases and J by 2 bases, with 8 bases of the junction left unmatched. The CDR3 length is 15 residues. Germline V CDR1 and CDR2: WNHNN, SYGVQD (reference sequence). As DNA, the CDR3 is TGCGCCAGCAGTCCAGGGGGCAGAGCGCCCTACGAGCAGTACTTC. Protein sequence: CASSPGGRAPYEQYF.

The CDR3 protein is CAWRGLAGETGELFF. CDR3 bases: TGTGCCTGGAGGGGACTAGCGGGTGAAACCGGGGAGCTGTTTTTT. The chain recombines TRBV30 with TRBJ2-2, with 12 bases fitting TRBD2. Germline V gene data show CDR1 as GTSNPN and CDR2 as SVGIG (reference sequence). J gave up 5 bases and V 3 bases, and 4 bases lay outside the gene matches. This CDR3 comprises 15 residues.

In nucleotides, the CDR3 is TGTGCCAGCAGCCCTCATAGCGGGAGGGAAAGAGATACGCAGTATTTT. It specifies CASSPHSGRERDTQYF. The V and J genes are TRBV11-3 and TRBJ2-3; 11 nucleotides match TRBD2. Germline V CDR1 and CDR2: SGHNT, YENEEA. V lost 5 bases and J lost 5; bases outside the gene matches: 9. CDR3 size: 16 residues.

The chain uses TRBV18 and TRBJ2-7; D uncertain. V lost 3 bases, J lost 0 bases, and 6 bases lay in between. Germline-derived CDR1 and CDR2 are KGHSH and LQKENI. The CDR3 length is 13 residues. Written as DNA, the CDR3 is TGTGCCAGCTCACCTTGGGCCTCCTACGAGCAGTACTTC. It specifies CASSPWASYEQYF.